Listed here are 5 T cell receptor beta chains from one sample, sequenced in a study of blood T cell repertoires in COVID-19. Data came from immunoSEQ multiplex PCR; TCRdb stores just in-frame clones and leaves some out. Among around 280,000 clones, around 89% were seen once, and the ten largest hold about 1.7%. The sequenced sample consisted of PBMCs or T cells enriched from blood (not recorded which). These receptors came from a woman under 30 with acute COVID-19.

The rearrangement uses TRBV27 and TRBJ1-2, with no clear D. Trimming shortened V by 4 bases and J by 5 bases, and 11 bases separated the two germline ends. The CDR3 is made up of 13 amino acids. Germline assignment: CDR1 MNHEY and CDR2 SMNVEV (reference sequence). CDR3 nucleotide sequence: TGTGCCAGCAGTTCCTCCCCGGGGTATGGCTACACCTTC. Its translation: CASSSSPGYGYTF.

The genes are TRBV28 and TRBJ1-5, with D unresolved. The germline V gene encodes CDR1 MDHEN and CDR2 SYDVKM. The CDR3 extends over 15 amino acids. V gave up 6 bases and J gave up 3 bases, with 15 bases separating them. CDR3 bases: TGTGCCAGCAGGAGACTCGACCGTATCAATCAGCCCCAGCATTTT. This codes for CASRRLDRINQPQHF.

The rearrangement uses TRBV18 and TRBJ2-5; D unclear. The germline gives CDR1 KGHSH, CDR2 LQKENI. V was shortened by 3 bases and J by 5 bases, with 13 bases between the two germline ends. The CDR3 length is 14 residues. In nucleotides, the CDR3 is TGTGCCAGCTCACCTGATGGGCACCGGGAGACCCAGTACTTC. Its translation is CASSPDGHRETQYF.

The V call is TRBV15, the J call TRBJ2-5; 12 bases map to TRBD2. The trim removed 1 base at V and 5 bases at J, leaving 2 bases unmatched. Germline V gives CDR1 LNHNV, CDR2 YYDKDF (reference sequence). This CDR3 is built from 15 residues. The DNA of the CDR3 is TGTGCCACCAGCAGAGGGACTAGCGGGACGGAGACCCAGTACTTC. Translating it yields CATSRGTSGTETQYF.

The chain carries TRBV19 and TRBJ2-1; 7 nucleotides agree with TRBD2. The junction had 4 bases not matched to a gene; V was cut back by 8 bases and J by 0 bases. Germline V CDR1 and CDR2: LNHDA, SQIVND (reference sequence). This CDR3 comprises 14 residues. The CDR3 nucleotides read TGTGCCAGTTACGGGAGGAACTCCTACAATGAGCAGTTCTTC. It is translated as CASYGRNSYNEQFF.